The table lists the clone carrying this T cell receptor (beta chain) with a count of one. The entry originates in a study of T cells of healthy individuals. Germline V CDR1 and CDR2: SNHLY, FYNNEI. The CDR3 spans 13 residues. The V and J ends lost 6 bases and 6 bases respectively, with 12 bases between them. From the 5' RACE reads, TCRdb called clonotypes with MiXCR, one entry per CDR3 protein. This table has about 96,000 distinct CDR3 sequences, 17% appearing once. V usage is TRBV2 and J usage is TRBJ1-5, with a weak D call TRBD1 (5 bases). This TCR came from a human donor in good health. The DNA of the CDR3 is TGTGCCAGCAGGAGAGACGGGGGTCAGCCCCAGCATTTT. Translation gives CASRRDGGQPQHF.